This entry describes one T cell receptor beta chain. Its antigen is currently unknown. TCRdb redid the calling of the 5' RACE reads with MiXCR, one entry per CDR3 protein. The sample records approximately 410,000 distinct CDR3 sequences, around 20% being singletons. V dropped 6 bases and J dropped 2 bases, with 13 bases sitting between them. CDR3 length: 14 residues. Germline V gene lookup returns CDR1 WSHSY and CDR2 SAAADI. This sample was taken from a study of identical twins. General study points: The same donors were not followed; conclusions instead depended on cross-sectional statistical analysis.

This chain joins TRBV10-2 and TRBJ2-5, with D perhaps given as TRBD1 or TRBD2 (6 bases each). This clonotype originated in a man aged 50 or older in good health. The sample comprised naive T cells sorted from blood. The CDR3 spells CASRATGTQETQYF. DNA of the CDR3: TGCGCCAGCAGGGCAACAGGGACTCAAGAGACCCAGTACTTC.